This T cell receptor beta chain was sequenced during a study of T cell responses to AZD1222 COVID-19 vaccine. For the study at large: Both about-4-week and about-12-week second-dose recipients were combined. Whole-study findings and limits: The study identified only five to seven AZD1222 recipients as seropositive at baseline. Regions 160-218 and 743-854 held dominance among vaccine-associated CD4 TCRs, which spanned spike. Clonal diversity was possibly underestimated, and the donors were mostly white British, with more females.

Concerning this clone: Its antigen is not known.

This CDR3 contains 16 residues. Per germline, CDR1 LGHDT and CDR2 YNNKEL (reference sequence). V was clipped by 4 bases and J by 3 bases, with 18 bases between them. The data were produced by immunoSEQ multiplex PCR, yet TCRdb's version contains in-frame clones alone and is incomplete. The table lists 150,000 to 200,000 clones, around 94% of them singletons. This chain connects TRBV3-1 (or the pseudogene TRBV3-2) to TRBJ1-2, with TRBD1 as a possible D gene (5 bases). Sample: peripheral blood, taken on day 0 of AZD1222 vaccination. This clonotype was obtained from an adult in good health. The CDR3 sequence: CASSREGGAGYYGYTF. The DNA of the CDR3 is TGTGCCAGCAGCCGAGAAGGTGGGGCAGGCTACTATGGCTACACCTTC.